This passage covers 5 T cell receptor beta chains from one sample sequenced in a study of human T cells and chemical hapten exposure. The time point was: patch test 3, about 24 weeks after DPC sensitization. Treatment reported: therapeutic diphenylcyclopropenone sensitization with weekly scalp DPC. TCRdb analysed the RACE reads with MiXCR anew, one entry per CDR3 protein. The data show under 100,000 distinct CDR3 sequences, with 11% seen just once and over 3.5% held by the top ten. This specimen was whole blood, taken in connection with sensitization to the hapten diphenylcyclopropenone (DPC). The source is a woman between 50 and 59 years old with alopecia areata. Some clones in this sample may be carry-over from other donors' samples.

This clonotype came up a few times. This chain connects TRBV6-2 or TRBV6-3 to TRBJ2-6; D remains unclear. Germline CDR1 and CDR2: MNHEY and SVGEGT. The germline V and J ends were trimmed by 1 base and 0 bases, with 7 bases remaining between them. This CDR3 comprises 16 residues. This chain's CDR3 is CASSYWRRSGANVLTF. The CDR3 coding sequence is TGTGCCAGCAGTTACTGGCGGCGCTCTGGGGCCAACGTCCTGACTTTC.

In its sample, this clonotype was seen many times. The gene calls are TRBV18 and TRBJ1-5; D gene ambiguous. CDR1 is KGHSH, CDR2 LQKENI, per germline. V lost 4 bases to trimming and J lost 1 base, with 11 bases between them. This CDR3 has 15 residues. CDR3 amino acids: CASSLTADSNQPQHF. CDR3 nucleotides: TGTGCCAGCTCACTTACAGCTGACAGCAATCAGCCCCAGCATTTT.

The chain recombines TRBV12-3 or TRBV12-4 with TRBJ1-6; no firm D call. This CDR3 has 15 residues. The V gene lost 4 bases and the J gene lost 8 bases, with 15 bases spanning the gap. DNA of the CDR3: TGTGCCAGCAGTTCCGGACTCGGCGGATATTCACCCCTCCACTTT. This translates into CASSSGLGGYSPLHF.

This clonotype was counted only a few times. This chain links TRBV20-1 with TRBJ2-1; 9 bases are shared with TRBD2. Germline V gene lookup returns CDR1 DFQATT and CDR2 SNEGSKA (reference sequence). V trimming: 0 bases; J trimming: 7 bases; junction bases outside the gene matches: 13. The CDR3 sequence is 17 residues long. In DNA, the CDR3 is TGCAGTGCTAGAGATCTTGCCCGGTCCCTAGCGGGGAATGAGCAGTTCTTC. Protein: CSARDLARSLAGNEQFF.

This chain uses TRBV7-2 with TRBJ2-3; D is unclear. CDR1 is SGHTA, CDR2 FQGNSA, per germline. V lost 2 bases and J lost 7, with 10 bases in between. CDR3 length equals 13 residues. The CDR3 is CASSLFAAYTQYF. The CDR3 nucleotides are TGTGCCAGCAGCTTATTCGCTGCTTATACGCAGTATTTT.